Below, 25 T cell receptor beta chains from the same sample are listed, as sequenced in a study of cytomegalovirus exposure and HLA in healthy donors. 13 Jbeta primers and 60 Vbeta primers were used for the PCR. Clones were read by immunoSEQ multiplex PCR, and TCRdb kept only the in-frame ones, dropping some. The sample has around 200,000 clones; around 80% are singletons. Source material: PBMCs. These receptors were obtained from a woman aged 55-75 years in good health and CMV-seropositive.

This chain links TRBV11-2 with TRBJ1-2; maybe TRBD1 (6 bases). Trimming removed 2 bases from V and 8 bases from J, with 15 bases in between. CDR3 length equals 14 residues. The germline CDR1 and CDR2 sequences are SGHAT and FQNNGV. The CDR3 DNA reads TGTGCCAGCAGCTTATTAAGCTCAGGGGAAGGCTACACCTTC. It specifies CASSLLSSGEGYTF.

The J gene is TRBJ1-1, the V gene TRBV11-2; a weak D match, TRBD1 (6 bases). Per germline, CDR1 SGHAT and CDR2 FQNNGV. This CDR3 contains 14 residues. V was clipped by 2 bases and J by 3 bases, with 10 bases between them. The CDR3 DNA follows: TGTGCCAGCAGCTTACCCCCAGGGGACACTGAAGCTTTCTTT. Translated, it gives CASSLPPGDTEAFF. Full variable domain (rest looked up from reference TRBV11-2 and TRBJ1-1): EAGVAQSPRYKIIEKRQSVAFWCNPISGHATLYWYQQILGQGPKLLIQFQNNGVVDDSQLPKDRFSAERLKGVDSTLKIQPAKLEDSAVYLCASSLPPGDTEAFFGQGTRLTVV.

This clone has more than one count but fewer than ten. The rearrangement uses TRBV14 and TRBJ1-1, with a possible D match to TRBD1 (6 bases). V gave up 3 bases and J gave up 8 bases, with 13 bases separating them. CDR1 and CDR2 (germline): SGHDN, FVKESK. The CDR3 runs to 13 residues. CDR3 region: CASSHGRGSEAFF. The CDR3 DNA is TGTGCCAGCAGCCATGGGAGGGGGTCGGAAGCTTTCTTT.

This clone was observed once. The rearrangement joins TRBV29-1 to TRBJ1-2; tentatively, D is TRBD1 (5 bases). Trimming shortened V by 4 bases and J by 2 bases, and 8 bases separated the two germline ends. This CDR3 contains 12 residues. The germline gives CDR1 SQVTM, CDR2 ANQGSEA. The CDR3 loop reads CSVVGQNYGYTF. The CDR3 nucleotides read TGCAGCGTTGTCGGACAAAACTATGGCTACACCTTC.

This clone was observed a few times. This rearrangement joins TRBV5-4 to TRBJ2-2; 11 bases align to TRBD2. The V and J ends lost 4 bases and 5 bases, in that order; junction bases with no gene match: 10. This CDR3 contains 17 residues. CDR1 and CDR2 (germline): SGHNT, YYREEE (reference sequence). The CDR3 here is CASSPGTSGRGTGELFF. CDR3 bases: TGTGCCAGCAGCCCCGGGACTAGCGGAAGAGGGACCGGGGAGCTGTTTTTT.

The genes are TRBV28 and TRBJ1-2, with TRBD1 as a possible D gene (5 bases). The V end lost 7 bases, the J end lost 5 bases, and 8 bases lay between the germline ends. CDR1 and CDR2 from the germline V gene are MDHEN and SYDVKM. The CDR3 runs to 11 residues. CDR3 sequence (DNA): TGTGCCAGCAATACAGGATATGGCTACACCTTC. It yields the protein CASNTGYGYTF.

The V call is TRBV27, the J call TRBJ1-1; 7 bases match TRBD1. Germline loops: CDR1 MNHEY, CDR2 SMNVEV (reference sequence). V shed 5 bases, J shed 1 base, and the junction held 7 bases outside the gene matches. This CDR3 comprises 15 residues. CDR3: CASSARTGWNTEAFF. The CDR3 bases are TGTGCCAGCAGTGCCCGGACAGGATGGAACACTGAAGCTTTCTTT.

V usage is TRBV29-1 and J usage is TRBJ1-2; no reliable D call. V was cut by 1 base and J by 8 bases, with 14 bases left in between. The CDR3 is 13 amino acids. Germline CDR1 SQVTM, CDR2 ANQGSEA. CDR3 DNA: TGCAGCGTTGAAGTCTCGGCCGGGAGCGGCTACACCTTC. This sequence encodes CSVEVSAGSGYTF. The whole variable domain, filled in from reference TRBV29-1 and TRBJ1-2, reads SAVISQKPSRDICQRGTSLTIQCQVDSQVTMMFWYRQQPGQSLTLIATANQGSEATYESGFVIDKFPISRPNLTFSTLTVSNMSPEDSSIYLCSVEVSAGSGYTFGSGTRLTVV.

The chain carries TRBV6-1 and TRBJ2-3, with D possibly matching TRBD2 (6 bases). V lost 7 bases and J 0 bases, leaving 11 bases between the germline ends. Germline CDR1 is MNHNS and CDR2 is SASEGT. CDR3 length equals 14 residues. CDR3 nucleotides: TGTGCCAGCAAGGCGGGGACTAGCACAGATACGCAGTATTTT. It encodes CASKAGTSTDTQYF.

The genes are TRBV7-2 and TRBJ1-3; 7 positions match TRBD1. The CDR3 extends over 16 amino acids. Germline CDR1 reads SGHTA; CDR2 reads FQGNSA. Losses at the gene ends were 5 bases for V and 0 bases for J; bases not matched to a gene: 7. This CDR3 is CASSLRGGRSGNTIYF. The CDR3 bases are TGTGCCAGCAGCCTTAGAGGGGGCCGCTCTGGAAACACCATATATTTT.

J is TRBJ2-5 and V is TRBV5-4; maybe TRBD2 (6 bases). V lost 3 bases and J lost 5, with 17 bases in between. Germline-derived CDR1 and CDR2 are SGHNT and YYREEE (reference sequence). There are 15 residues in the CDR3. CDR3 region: CASSWGNRGGETQYF. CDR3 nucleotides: TGTGCCAGCAGCTGGGGGAACCGCGGAGGGGAGACCCAGTACTTC.

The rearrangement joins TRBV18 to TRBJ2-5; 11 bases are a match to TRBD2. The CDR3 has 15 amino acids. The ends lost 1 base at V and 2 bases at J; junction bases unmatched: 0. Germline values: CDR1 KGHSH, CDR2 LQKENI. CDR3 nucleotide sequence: TGTGCCAGCTCACCACGACTAGCGGGGCAAGAGACCCAGTACTTC. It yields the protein CASSPRLAGQETQYF.

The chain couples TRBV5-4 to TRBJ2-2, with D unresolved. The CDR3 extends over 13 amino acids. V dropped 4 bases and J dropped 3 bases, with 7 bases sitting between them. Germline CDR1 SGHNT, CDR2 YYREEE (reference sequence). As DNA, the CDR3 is TGTGCCAGCAGCAACGACTACACCGGGGAGCTGTTTTTT. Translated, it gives CASSNDYTGELFF.

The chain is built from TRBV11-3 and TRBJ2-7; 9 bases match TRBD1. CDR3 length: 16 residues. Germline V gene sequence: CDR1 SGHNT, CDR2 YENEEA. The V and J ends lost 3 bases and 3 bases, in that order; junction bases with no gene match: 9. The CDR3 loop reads CASSLDGTGPSYEQYF. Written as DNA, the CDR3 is TGTGCCAGCAGCTTGGATGGGACAGGGCCGAGCTACGAGCAGTACTTC.

CDR3 residues: CASSQAHSRGDSLLYF. The CDR3 DNA reads TGCGCCAGCAGCCAAGCCCATTCCAGGGGCGACAGTCTATTATATTTT. The V call is TRBV4-1, the J call TRBJ1-3, with D perhaps TRBD1 (6 bases). Trimming took off 1 base at V and 14 bases at J, with 24 bases between the two ends. This CDR3 is built from 16 residues. The germline CDR1 and CDR2 sequences are MGHRA and YSYEKL.

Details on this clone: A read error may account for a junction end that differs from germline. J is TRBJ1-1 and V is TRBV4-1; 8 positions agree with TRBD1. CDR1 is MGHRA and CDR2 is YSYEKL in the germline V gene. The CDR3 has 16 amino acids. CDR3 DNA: TGTGCCAGCAGCCAAGGGACAGGACTCATGAACACTGAAGCTTTCTTT. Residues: CASSQGTGLMNTEAFF.

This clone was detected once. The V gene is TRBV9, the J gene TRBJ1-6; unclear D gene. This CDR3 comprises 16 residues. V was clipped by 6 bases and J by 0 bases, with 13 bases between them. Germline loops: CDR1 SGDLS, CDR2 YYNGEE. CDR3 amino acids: CASTGSGSSYNSPLHF. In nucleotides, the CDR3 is TGTGCCAGCACCGGCAGCGGCAGCTCCTATAATTCACCCCTCCACTTT.

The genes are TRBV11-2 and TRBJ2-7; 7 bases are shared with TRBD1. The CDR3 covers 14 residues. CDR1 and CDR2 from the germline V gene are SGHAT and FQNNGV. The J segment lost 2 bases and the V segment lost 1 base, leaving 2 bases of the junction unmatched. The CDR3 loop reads CASSLVQGAYEQYF. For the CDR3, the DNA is TGTGCCAGCAGCTTAGTTCAGGGGGCCTACGAGCAGTACTTC.

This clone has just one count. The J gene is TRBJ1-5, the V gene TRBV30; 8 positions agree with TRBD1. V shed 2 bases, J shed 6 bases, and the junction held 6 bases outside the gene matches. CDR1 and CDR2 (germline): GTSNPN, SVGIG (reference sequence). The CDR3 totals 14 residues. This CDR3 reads CAWSPNRGSQPQHF. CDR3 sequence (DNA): TGTGCCTGGAGTCCCAACAGGGGGTCTCAGCCCCAGCATTTT.

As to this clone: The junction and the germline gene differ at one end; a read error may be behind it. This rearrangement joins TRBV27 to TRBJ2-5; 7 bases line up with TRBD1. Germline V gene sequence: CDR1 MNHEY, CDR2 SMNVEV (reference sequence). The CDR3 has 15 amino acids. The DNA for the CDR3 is TGTGCCAGCAGCTCCACACGGGACAGTGTAGAGGCCCAGTACTTC. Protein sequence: CASSSTRDSVEAQYF.

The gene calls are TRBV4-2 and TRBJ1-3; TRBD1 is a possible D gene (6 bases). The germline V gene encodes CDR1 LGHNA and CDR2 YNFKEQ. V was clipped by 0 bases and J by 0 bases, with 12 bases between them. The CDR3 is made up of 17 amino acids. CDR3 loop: CASSQEPQGYSGNTIYF. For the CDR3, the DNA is TGTGCCAGCAGCCAAGAGCCGCAGGGGTACTCTGGAAACACCATATATTTT.

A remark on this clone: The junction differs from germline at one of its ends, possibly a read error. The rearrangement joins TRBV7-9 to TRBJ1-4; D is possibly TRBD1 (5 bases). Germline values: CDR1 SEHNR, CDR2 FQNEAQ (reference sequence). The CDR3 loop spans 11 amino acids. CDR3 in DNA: TGTTCCAGCAGCTCTCGGGACTCATTGTTTTTT. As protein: CSSSSRDSLFF.

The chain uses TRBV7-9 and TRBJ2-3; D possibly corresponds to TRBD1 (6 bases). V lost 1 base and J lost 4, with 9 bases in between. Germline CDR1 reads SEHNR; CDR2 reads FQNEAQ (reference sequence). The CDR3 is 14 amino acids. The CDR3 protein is CASSLGTAADTQYF. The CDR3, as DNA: TGTGCCAGCAGCTTAGGGACAGCGGCAGATACGCAGTATTTT.

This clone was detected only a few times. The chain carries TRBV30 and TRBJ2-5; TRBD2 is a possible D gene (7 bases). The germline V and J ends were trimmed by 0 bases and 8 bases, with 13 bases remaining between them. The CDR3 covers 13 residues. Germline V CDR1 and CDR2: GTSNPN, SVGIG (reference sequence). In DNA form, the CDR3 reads TGTGCCTGGAGTGTGCCAGCGGGGACAACCCAGTACTTC. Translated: CAWSVPAGTTQYF.

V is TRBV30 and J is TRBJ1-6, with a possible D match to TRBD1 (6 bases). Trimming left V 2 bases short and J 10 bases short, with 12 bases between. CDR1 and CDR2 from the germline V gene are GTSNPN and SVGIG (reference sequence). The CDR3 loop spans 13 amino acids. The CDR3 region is CAWSYEGESPLHF. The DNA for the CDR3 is TGTGCCTGGAGTTACGAGGGGGAATCACCCCTCCACTTT.